This T cell receptor (beta chain) was captured by sequencing in a study of monozygotic twins with inflammatory bowel disease (dated by TCRdb to the late 2010s). Some background on the complete study: The complete study included 30 or so monozygotic twin pairs: 19 IBD-discordant Danish pairs and nine German pairs, of which four were IBD-concordant and five were IBD-discordant. Disease-associated traits were sought mainly through comparisons between IBD patients and their genetically identical healthy co-twins within discordant pairs. Each individual had, on average, about 151 000 unique TCRalpha sequences and 181 000 unique TCRbeta sequences available for analysis. Broader findings and caveats from the paper: The analysis was unable to tell apart different T cell subtypes. Differing immunosuppressive treatments among patients may have added background noise and inter-individual variability to the repertoires. Compared with healthy twins, IBD patients had fewer clonotypes in common with other individuals, a difference most pronounced in patients showing signs of disease activity. The results gave no support for a single strong signal or clonotype linked to IBD. A decrease in TCRbeta repertoire diversity, as measured by inverse Simpson index, was observed in IBD patients compared with their healthy co-twins. Concordant and discordant twins showed no difference in repertoire similarity, possibly because of limited statistical power.

Library prep was done by 5' RACE. The input for every TCR library was around 3,800 ng of total RNA. For each sample, cDNA was synthesized in eight separate reactions using SMARTScribe reverse transcriptase. During cDNA synthesis, template switching introduced unique molecular identifiers that contained a 6-nucleotide sample barcode. Two nested PCRs of approximately 16 and 9 cycles amplified the TCRalpha and TCRbeta cDNA, and bead purification followed each PCR. Before amplification, the cDNA was both treated with uracil DNA-glycosylase and purified with the QIAquick PCR purification kit. The second PCR added Illumina TruSeq-compatible adapters along with sample-specific barcodes. TapeStation and Qubit were used to check library quality and concentration, and around 4.5 ng of each library went into the pool. The pooled libraries were sequenced with 2 x 100 bp reads and custom sequencing primers on an Illumina HiSeq2500 single-index Rapid Run. Per the original workflow: PCR and sequencing errors were corrected by UMI-based consensus assembly using MiGEC version 1.2.6. MiXCR version 2.1.1 was used to carry out V(D)J alignment, clonotype assembly and CDR3 extraction. To normalise gene usage, clonotype sharing and MAIT/NKT TCR abundance, the top 1000, 10 000 and 20 000 clonotypes in each sample were analysed. Diversity was computed as the inverse Simpson index with the vegan R package after downsampling to 27 000 UMIs. Statistical testing used paired Mann-Whitney U tests on the discordant twin pairs and applied Benjamini-Hochberg correction for multiple testing. TCRdb reprocessed the sequencing reads and holds a single record per CDR3 protein sequence, with no DNA. The V and J calls shown here were made by TCRdb, not taken from the authors' results. The table for this sample lists a few hundred thousand distinct CDR3 sequences. Approximately 2.3% of the sample is held by the ten biggest clonotypes.

From each donor, a roughly 2.5 ml peripheral blood sample was drawn into PAXgene tubes and stored at -80 degrees C. Without T cell sorting, total RNA was isolated from whole blood using the PAXgene blood miRNA kit on an automated QIAcube. Peripheral blood from monozygotic twin pairs who were concordant or discordant for inflammatory bowel disease underwent deep TCRalpha and TCRbeta repertoire profiling using unique molecular barcoding. Smoking habits were recorded for all twin pairs, and each individual was classified as a current, former or never smoker. From the cysteine up to the phenylalanine, the CDR3 has a length of 17 residues. A DNA sequence was not provided. Of note for this clonotype: What antigen it recognizes has not been identified.

The rearrangement joined TRBV21-1 to TRBJ2-2; no DNA is available, so the TRBD1 call from TCRdb remains unchecked. TRBV21-1 is noted as a pseudogene. The clonotype comes from a human donor with ulcerative colitis or Crohn's disease, or a healthy co-twin of an affected twin (not recorded which). Specimen: blood. The CDR3 loop reads CASIQTFMTGHTGELFF.